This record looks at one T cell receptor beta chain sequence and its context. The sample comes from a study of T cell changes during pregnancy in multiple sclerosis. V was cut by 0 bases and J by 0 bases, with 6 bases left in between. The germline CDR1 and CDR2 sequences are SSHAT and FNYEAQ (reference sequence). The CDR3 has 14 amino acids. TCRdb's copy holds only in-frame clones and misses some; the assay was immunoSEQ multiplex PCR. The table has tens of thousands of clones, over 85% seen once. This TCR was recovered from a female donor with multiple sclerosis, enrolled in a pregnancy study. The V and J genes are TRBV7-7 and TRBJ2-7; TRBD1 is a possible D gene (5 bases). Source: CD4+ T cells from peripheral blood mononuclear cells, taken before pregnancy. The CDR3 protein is CASSLADTSYEQYF. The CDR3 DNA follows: TGTGCCAGCAGCTTAGCGGACACCTCCTACGAGCAGTACTTC.